Listed below are T cell receptor beta chains from one sample, sequenced in a study of monozygotic twins with inflammatory bowel disease. TCRdb reanalyzed the 5' RACE reads and collapses them to one entry per CDR3 protein, without DNA. This table holds about 330,000 distinct CDR3 sequences. Sequences were obtained from blood. The receptor source for this set is a human donor with ulcerative colitis or Crohn's disease, or a healthy co-twin of an affected twin (not recorded which). The CDR3 runs from the conserved cysteine through the conserved F or W.

j_call | v_call | cdr3_aa
TRBJ1-1 | TRBV12-3/TRBV12-4 | CASSRTVNTEAFF
TRBJ2-1 | TRBV20-1 | CSANTGTSLFF
TRBJ2-3 | TRBV29-1 | CSVRQGGDTQYF
TRBJ2-7 | TRBV7-2 | CASSPGPEFYEQYF
TRBJ1-1 | TRBV11-2 | CASSLPGLNTEAFF
TRBJ1-2 | TRBV3-1 | CASSHIYGYTF
TRBJ2-3 | TRBV20-1 | CSAIKEPRLAGGSTDTQYF
TRBJ2-7 | TRBV7-8 | CASTIGGGGPKYEQYF
TRBJ1-6 | TRBV20-1 | CSASSRARNSPLHF
TRBJ1-1 | TRBV27 | CASSLESGLKAFF
TRBJ1-1 | TRBV3-1 | CASSPTGVYEAFF
TRBJ1-2 | TRBV3-1 | CASSPRSTGVNYGYTF
TRBJ1-5 | TRBV12-3/TRBV12-4 | CASSFSHNQPQHF
TRBJ2-4 | TRBV4-2 | CASSQEVTSGRNIQYF
TRBJ2-3 | TRBV2 | CASRRTGPSDTQYF
TRBJ1-2 | TRBV7-9 | CASSPIPGGTNYGYTF
TRBJ2-2 | TRBV30 | CAWSVGAGELFF
TRBJ2-7 | TRBV20-1 | CSAFSAGAGEQYF
TRBJ2-2 | TRBV6-1 | CASIPGQTGTGELFF